A single TCR beta chain is shown here with its context. The data stem from a study of T cell changes during pregnancy in multiple sclerosis. CDR3 length equals 14 residues. The V gene's germline CDR1 is LNHDA and CDR2 SQIVND (reference sequence). V was trimmed by 3 bases and J by 2 bases, leaving 11 bases between them. Sequencing was performed with immunoSEQ multiplex PCR; in TCRdb, only in-frame clones are kept and a portion is missing. The table lists about 80,000 clones, 92% of them singletons. The receptor was derived from a female donor with multiple sclerosis, enrolled in a pregnancy study. Material: peripheral blood, obtained before pregnancy. The chain uses TRBV19 and TRBJ2-7; D might be TRBD1 (6 bases). The CDR3 region has the DNA TGTGCCAGTAGTATCAGGGGTCCGACCTACGAGCAGTACTTC. Translated, it gives CASSIRGPTYEQYF. Full variable domain (missing parts from reference TRBV19 and TRBJ2-7): DGGITQSPKYLFRKEGQNVTLSCEQNLNHDAMYWYRQDPGQGLRLIYYSQIVNDFQKGDIAEGYSVSREKKESFPLTVTSAQKNPTAFYLCASSIRGPTYEQYFGPGTRLTVT.